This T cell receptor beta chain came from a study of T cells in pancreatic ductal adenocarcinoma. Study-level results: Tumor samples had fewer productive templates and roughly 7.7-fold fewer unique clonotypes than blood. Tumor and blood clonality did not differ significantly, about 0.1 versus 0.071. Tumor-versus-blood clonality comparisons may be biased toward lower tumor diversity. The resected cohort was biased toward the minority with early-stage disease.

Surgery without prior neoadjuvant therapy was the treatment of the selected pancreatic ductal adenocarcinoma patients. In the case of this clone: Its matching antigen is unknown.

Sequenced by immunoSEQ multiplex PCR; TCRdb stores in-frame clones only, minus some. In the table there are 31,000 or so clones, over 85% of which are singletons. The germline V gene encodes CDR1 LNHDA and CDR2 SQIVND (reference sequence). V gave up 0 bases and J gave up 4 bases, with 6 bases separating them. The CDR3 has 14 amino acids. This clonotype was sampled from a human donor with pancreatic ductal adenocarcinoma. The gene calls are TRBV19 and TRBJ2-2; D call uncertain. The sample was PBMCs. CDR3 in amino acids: CASSIDHRTGELFF. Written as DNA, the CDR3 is TGTGCCAGTAGTATAGATCATCGCACCGGGGAGCTGTTTTTT.